This TCR beta chain came from a study of shared clonotypes between healthy human individuals. Study-level background: A donor's plate count was three for CD4 naive and three for CD4 memory; CD8 naive had two and CD8 memory one.

A single count supports this clone. Its antigen is undetermined. Study-wide points: Naive CD4 clonotypes were shared across a handful of donors at around 5%.

CD4+ cells underwent separation, giving CD45RA+ naive and CD45RA-negative memory subsets. The assay was immunoSEQ multiplex PCR, and TCRdb's table has in-frame clones only and misses some. The data contain 2,500,000 or so clones, 85% to 95% of them seen just once; the ten biggest clones take up 0.37%. In germline, CDR1 is LNHDA, CDR2 SQIVND (reference sequence). Losses at the gene ends were 3 bases for V and 3 bases for J; bases not matched to a gene: 11. The CDR3 loop spans 17 amino acids. The J gene is TRBJ1-1, the V gene TRBV19, with 9 bases aligning to TRBD1. The sequence derives from a man in his late teens or twenties in good health. Some clones in this sample may be carry-over from other donors' samples. The sequenced material came from naive CD4+ T cells from PBMCs. Described subset: CD45RA+ positively selected. The CDR3 loop is CASSIRVTGTGYTEAFF. The CDR3 bases are TGTGCCAGTAGTATCAGGGTCACCGGGACAGGGTACACTGAAGCTTTCTTT.